The TCR beta chain described here comes from a study of beta chain features in type 1 diabetes. The overall study: Sorted cells from all samples, numbering 100 million to 120 million, were examined. Notes on the study in general: Sequencing the cDNA could make cells with high TCR expression show up more than they should.

In its sample, this clone was seen a few times. Its antigen remains unknown. Of the isolated RNA, all was reverse transcribed, and so the sequenced material was expressed TCRB transcripts. Here immunoSEQ multiplex PCR was the method, and the copy in TCRdb shows in-frame clones only, minus some. The sample contains almost 350,000 clones, roughly 8% of which appear only once. The origin of this receptor is a woman between 18 and 29 years old in good health. The sample comprised central memory CD4+ T cells from blood.

The CDR3 DNA reads as TGTGCCAGCAGCTTAAACCCCGTAGCGGGAGGGCCTAGGAATGAGCAGTTCTTC. It specifies CASSLNPVAGGPRNEQFF. The chain employs TRBV7-2 and TRBJ2-1; 11 bases agree with TRBD2. Trimming took 2 bases from V and 7 from J; bases not matched to a gene: 13. Looked up from germline, CDR1 is SGHTA and CDR2 is FQGNSA. The CDR3 spans 18 residues.